This T cell receptor (beta chain) was recovered during a study of OX40 agonist ivuxolimab in advanced cancers. Study as a whole: The patients' treatment was ivuxolimab, an agonistic anti-OX40 (CD134) antibody. Each dose-escalation patient presented with hepatocellular carcinoma, melanoma, renal cell or head and neck cancer.

As concerns this clone: Antigen specificity is unknown.

Sequencing used immunoSEQ multiplex PCR; TCRdb keeps in-frame clones, though not all of them. The profile shows tens of thousands of clones, around nine tenths of them singletons. The study's findings and limits: The expanded peripheral T cells' antigen specificity was not determined. Doses of 0.1 to 3.0 mg/kg were accompanied by clonal expansion of CD4+ and CD8+ blood T cells by week 6.

This receptor was taken from an adult with an advanced solid tumor such as melanoma, head and neck, liver or kidney cancer. The input for sequencing was CD4+ or CD8+ T cells sorted from blood, taken in a trial of the OX40 agonist ivuxolimab.

CDR3 DNA: TGTGCCAGCGAGCCCTCTACAGGGGTGGGTGGCTACACCTTC. Residues: CASEPSTGVGGYTF. The chain links TRBV6-5 to TRBJ1-2; TRBD1 matches at 7 bases. CDR1 MNHEY and CDR2 SVGAGI come from the germline V gene. CDR3 length: 14 amino acids. V shed 8 bases and J 7 bases; nucleotides not matched to a gene: 13.